This T cell receptor (beta chain) was observed in a study of OX40 agonist ivuxolimab in advanced cancers. Study-wide context: Intravenous ivuxolimab was administered to patients every 2 weeks at 0.01 to 10 mg/kg. Patients treated during dose escalation were battling hepatocellular carcinoma, melanoma, renal cell or head and neck cancer.

Clones were read by immunoSEQ multiplex PCR, and TCRdb kept only the in-frame ones, dropping some. The data contain over 85,000 clones, 85% to 90% of them seen just once; the ten biggest clones take up around 5.5%. Germline V CDR1 and CDR2: SGHTA, FQGNSA. Trimming took 3 bases from V and 1 from J, leaving 9 bases between them. CDR3 size: 14 residues. Broader study findings: CD8+ T cells (on average) carried more expanded clones than CD4+ T cells.

The investigators sampled blood at baseline, at cycle 4 day 1, and at cycle 7 day 1. Turning to this clone: The antigen is undetermined.

This TCR was sampled from an adult with an advanced solid tumor such as melanoma, head and neck, liver or kidney cancer. The chain combines TRBV7-2 with TRBJ1-1, with D unclear. The sample here was CD4+ or CD8+ T cells sorted from blood, taken in a trial of the OX40 agonist ivuxolimab. CDR3 protein: CASSFKVGNTEAFF. CDR3 bases: TGTGCCAGCAGCTTTAAGGTGGGGAACACTGAAGCTTTCTTT.